This T cell receptor (beta chain) was sequenced in a study of T cells in Graves' hyperthyroidism and ophthalmopathy. On the study more broadly: Sampling of peripheral blood happened at initial diagnosis, prior to any treatment. Study conclusions and caveats: Ophthalmopathy was separated from stable hyperthyroidism by a 13 V-J model.

This clonotype came up many times. What it binds is not known. Patients counted as stable if ophthalmopathy did not develop within 18 months. Recently diagnosed hyperthyroidism of less than 2 months' duration affected patients aged 18 to 65. RNA transcripts gave rise to amplified TCR beta CDR3 regions. A set of HTBI primers served as the primers for a first-round RT-PCR of the TCR CDR3. TCRdb used MiXCR to reprocess the multiplex PCR reads, holding one entry per CDR3 protein. The repertoire holds 700,000 or so distinct CDR3 sequences, with around 17% as singletons. The CDR3 has 15 residues. Germline values: CDR1 MDHEN, CDR2 SYDVKM. V dropped 4 bases and J dropped 0; count of bases not matched to a gene: 6.

The receptor comes from a man between 18 and 35 years old with Graves' hyperthyroidism. The chain uses TRBV28 and TRBJ2-7; TRBD1 agrees at 7 bases. The sample comprised blood. CDR3 in DNA: TGTGCCAGCAGTTCTTCCGGGACAGACTCCTACGAGCAGTACTTC. Translation gives CASSSSGTDSYEQYF.